The 20 T cell receptor beta chains below all came from one sample that was sequenced in a study of blood T cell repertoires in COVID-19. Profiled with immunoSEQ multiplex PCR; TCRdb holds only in-frame clones, not every one. This table has about 190,000 clones, roughly four fifths appearing once. The sample was peripheral blood. These receptors originate from an older woman with active or convalescent COVID-19.

The chain is built from TRBV23-1 and TRBJ2-6; TRBD1 agrees at 9 bases. TRBV23-1 is marked as an open reading frame, function uncertain. The ends lost 0 bases at V and 1 base at J; junction bases unmatched: 16. The CDR3 length is 22 residues. CDR3 nucleotides: TGCGCCAGCAGTCAATCACAGGGGGCTAGGGGGAGGGCCTGGTCTGGGGCCAACGTCCTGACTTTC. Its translation is CASSQSQGARGRAWSGANVLTF.

In this sample, this clone turned up once. The chain combines TRBV27 with TRBJ1-2, with D tentatively TRBD1 (5 bases). Germline V gene data show CDR1 as MNHEY and CDR2 as SMNVEV (reference sequence). The ends were cut back, 4 bases at V and 2 bases at J, with 11 bases in the middle. The CDR3 totals 14 residues. The CDR3 spells CASSSYGGNYGYTF. CDR3 in DNA: TGTGCCAGCAGTTCGTATGGGGGGAACTATGGCTACACCTTC.

The chain combines TRBV10-3 with TRBJ1-5, with 7 bases aligning to TRBD1. Looked up from germline, CDR1 is ENHRY and CDR2 is SYGVKD. The CDR3 spans 15 residues. V lost 4 bases to trimming and J lost 2 bases; unmatched junction nucleotides: 5. The CDR3 here is CAISGGGQGNQPQHF. The CDR3 nucleotides read TGTGCCATCAGTGGGGGAGGACAGGGCAATCAGCCCCAGCATTTT.

This chain connects TRBV6-6 to TRBJ2-6; 9 positions agree with TRBD1. The CDR3 runs 18 residues. Per the germline V gene, CDR1 is MNHNY and CDR2 is SVGAGI (reference sequence). The trim removed 5 bases at V and 3 bases at J, leaving 11 bases unmatched. The DNA of the CDR3 is TGTGCCAGCAGTCCCCCCGGGACAGGGAAGGTTGGGGCCAACGTCCTGACTTTC. Amino acid sequence: CASSPPGTGKVGANVLTF.

This clone was seen many times. V and J are TRBV6-5 and TRBJ2-7; D possibly corresponds to TRBD1 (5 bases). The CDR3 has 15 amino acids. V was pared by 0 bases and J by 1 base, with 10 bases between. CDR1 is MNHEY and CDR2 is SVGAGI in the germline V gene. CDR3 DNA sequence: TGTGCCAGCAGTTACTCCAGGGCAGGGTCCTACGAGCAGTACTTC. Translating gives CASSYSRAGSYEQYF.

A few counts support this clone. The same CDR3 arises from other DNA sequences in this sample as well. This chain joins TRBV12-3 or TRBV12-4 and TRBJ2-7, with a possible D match to TRBD2 (5 bases). Between the trimmed V and J ends, which lost 4 bases and 1 base, there was a span of 8 bases. The CDR3 contains 13 residues. CDR3 region: CASSSPGSYEQYF. In DNA form, the CDR3 reads TGTGCCAGCAGTTCGCCGGGATCCTACGAGCAGTACTTC.

The chain recombines TRBV5-1 with TRBJ2-7, with D possibly TRBD1 on 6 matching bases. CDR1 and CDR2 from the germline V gene are SGHRS and YFSETQ. The V gene lost 4 bases and the J gene lost 7 bases, with 27 bases spanning the gap. The CDR3 loop spans 17 amino acids. The CDR3 spells CASSPGLSGDRFGEQYF. The CDR3 coding sequence is TGCGCCAGCAGCCCGGGGCTTAGTGGAGACAGGTTTGGGGAGCAGTACTTC.

This chain joins TRBV3-1 (or the pseudogene TRBV3-2) and TRBJ2-1; 9 nucleotides match TRBD2. Germline CDR1 is LGHDT and CDR2 is YNNKEL (reference sequence). The length of the CDR3 is 16 residues. V was clipped by 0 bases and J by 9 bases; unmatched bases: 9. Here the CDR3 reads CASSQDSGSPNGEQFF. The CDR3, as DNA: TGTGCCAGCAGCCAAGATAGCGGGAGTCCCAATGGTGAGCAGTTCTTC.

The chain is built from TRBV5-6 and TRBJ1-1, with TRBD1 identical over 7 bases. Germline V gene data show CDR1 as SGHDT and CDR2 as YYEEEE. The V segment lost 4 bases and the J segment 3 bases; nucleotides outside the gene matches: 9. The length of the CDR3 is 15 residues. CDR3 protein: CASSPTGVRYTEAFF. CDR3 coding DNA: TGTGCCAGCAGCCCCACAGGGGTTAGGTACACTGAAGCTTTCTTT.

This clone has more than one count but fewer than ten. This rearrangement joins TRBV19 to TRBJ1-1; 10 positions match TRBD1. CDR3 length equals 16 residues. Trimming cost V 3 bases and J 1 base; bases outside gene matches: 5. Germline-derived CDR1 and CDR2 are LNHDA and SQIVND (reference sequence). The CDR3, as DNA: TGTGCCAGTAGTATGGGACAGGGGATCACGAACACTGAAGCTTTCTTT. Amino acids: CASSMGQGITNTEAFF. Full variable domain (remainder filled in from reference TRBV19 and TRBJ1-1): DGGITQSPKYLFRKEGQNVTLSCEQNLNHDAMYWYRQDPGQGLRLIYYSQIVNDFQKGDIAEGYSVSREKKESFPLTVTSAQKNPTAFYLCASSMGQGITNTEAFFGQGTRLTVV.

V is TRBV19 and J is TRBJ1-1; 7 bases fit TRBD1. The CDR3 has 16 residues. The V and J ends lost 4 bases and 1 base, in that order; junction bases with no gene match: 9. Germline loops: CDR1 LNHDA, CDR2 SQIVND (reference sequence). The CDR3 sequence is CASSTGGTVTNTEAFF. The CDR3 nucleotides are TGTGCCAGTAGTACAGGTGGGACAGTCACGAACACTGAAGCTTTCTTT.

The chain combines TRBV6-2 or TRBV6-3 with TRBJ2-3; no reliable D call. Germline loops: CDR1 MNHEY, CDR2 SVGEGT. CDR3 length equals 15 residues. The V and J ends lost 2 bases and 2 bases respectively, with 11 bases between them. CDR3 sequence: CASSYASLTTDTQYF. The CDR3 region has the DNA TGTGCCAGCAGTTACGCGTCATTAACCACAGATACGCAGTATTTT.

The chain has TRBV19 and TRBJ2-5, with 8 nucleotides matching TRBD2. The trim removed 5 bases at V and 1 base at J, leaving 12 bases unmatched. CDR1 is LNHDA and CDR2 is SQIVND in the germline V gene (reference sequence). CDR3 length: 17 amino acids. This CDR3 reads CASSRPGTRGIQETQYF. Here the CDR3 DNA reads TGTGCCAGTAGTCGACCGGGGACTAGGGGTATCCAAGAGACCCAGTACTTC. Combining the CDR3 with reference TRBV19 and TRBJ2-5 gives the whole variable domain DGGITQSPKYLFRKEGQNVTLSCEQNLNHDAMYWYRQDPGQGLRLIYYSQIVNDFQKGDIAEGYSVSREKKESFPLTVTSAQKNPTAFYLCASSRPGTRGIQETQYFGPGTRLLVL.

This chain uses TRBV3-1 (or the pseudogene TRBV3-2) with TRBJ2-1; possible D gene TRBD2, 6 bases. The CDR3 contains 13 residues. V was cut by 4 bases and J by 8 bases, with 12 bases left in between. Germline V gives CDR1 LGHDT, CDR2 YNNKEL (reference sequence). The CDR3: CASSPHTSYEQFF. Here the CDR3 DNA reads TGTGCCAGCAGCCCCCACACTAGCTATGAGCAGTTCTTC.

V gene TRBV6-5 combines with J gene TRBJ2-7; D is possibly TRBD1 (6 bases). The germline V gene has CDR1 MNHEY and CDR2 SVGAGI. The CDR3 covers 14 residues. Trimming took 8 bases from V and 3 from J, leaving 17 bases between them. CDR3 residues: CASHRALIYYEQYF. In DNA, the CDR3 is TGTGCCAGCCACAGGGCCCTTATATACTACGAGCAGTACTTC.

This clone was counted between two and nine times. The chain uses TRBV19 and TRBJ1-3; D is possibly TRBD1 (6 bases). The CDR3 contains 14 residues. Trimming left V 1 base short and J 2 bases short, with 6 bases between. CDR1 is LNHDA and CDR2 is SQIVND in the germline V gene (reference sequence). CDR3 sequence: CASSIGGPGNTIYF. The CDR3 nucleotides are TGTGCCAGTAGTATAGGGGGGCCTGGAAACACCATATATTTT. Drawing the rest from reference TRBV19 and TRBJ1-3, the complete variable domain is DGGITQSPKYLFRKEGQNVTLSCEQNLNHDAMYWYRQDPGQGLRLIYYSQIVNDFQKGDIAEGYSVSREKKESFPLTVTSAQKNPTAFYLCASSIGGPGNTIYFGEGSWLTVV.

This chain joins TRBV28 and TRBJ2-1; 9 bases fit TRBD2. Germline values: CDR1 MDHEN, CDR2 SYDVKM. The V gene end was trimmed by 5 bases and the J gene end by 8 bases; junction bases not matched to a gene: 10. The CDR3 covers 15 residues. This chain's CDR3 is CASSVSSGRRDEQFF. CDR3 sequence (DNA): TGTGCCAGCAGTGTCTCCAGCGGGAGGAGGGATGAGCAGTTCTTC.

This rearrangement joins TRBV5-5 to TRBJ2-3, with 8 bases identical to TRBD2. Germline-derived CDR1 and CDR2 are SGHKS and YYEKEE (reference sequence). The CDR3 totals 16 residues. The J segment lost 0 bases and the V segment lost 3 bases, leaving 6 bases of the junction unmatched. The CDR3 nucleotides are TGTGCCAGCAGCTCGGGACTAGGTCATAGCACAGATACGCAGTATTTT. This encodes CASSSGLGHSTDTQYF.

The rearrangement links TRBV24-1 to TRBJ1-1; a possible D gene is TRBD1 (5 bases). CDR1 is KGHDR and CDR2 is SFDVKD in the germline V gene. The CDR3 is 13 amino acids. Deletions cut 4 bases from V and 1 base from J, with 6 bases between. In nucleotides, the CDR3 is TGTGCCACCAGTGAGGGGCGGAACACTGAAGCTTTCTTT. Its protein product is CATSEGRNTEAFF.

This clone was counted once. V is TRBV10-2 and J is TRBJ2-7; D is uncertain. Germline V CDR1 and CDR2: WSHSY, SAAADI. Deletions cut 2 bases from V and 4 bases from J, with 6 bases between. CDR3 length: 12 residues. CDR3 DNA sequence: TGCGCCAGCAGTGAGGAGTATTACGAGCAGTACTTC. It is translated as CASSEEYYEQYF.